This paragraph covers one T cell receptor beta chain sequence. The table came from immunoSEQ multiplex PCR; TCRdb's copy has only in-frame clones and leaves some out. This sample has about 160,000 clones, with roughly 86% found just once. This sample was included in a study of T cell responses to AZD1222 COVID-19 vaccine. The germline CDR1 and CDR2 sequences are MDHEN and SYDVKM. There are 14 residues in the CDR3. J was trimmed by 7 bases and V by 5 bases; bases with no gene match: 11. This specimen consisted of peripheral blood, obtained on day 0 of AZD1222 vaccination. The chain employs TRBV28 and TRBJ2-7; 7 bases are a match to TRBD2. The sequence came from an adult in good health. CDR3 protein: CASSRRRGLWEQYF. CDR3 DNA sequence: TGTGCCAGCAGTCGTCGTAGGGGACTATGGGAGCAGTACTTC.